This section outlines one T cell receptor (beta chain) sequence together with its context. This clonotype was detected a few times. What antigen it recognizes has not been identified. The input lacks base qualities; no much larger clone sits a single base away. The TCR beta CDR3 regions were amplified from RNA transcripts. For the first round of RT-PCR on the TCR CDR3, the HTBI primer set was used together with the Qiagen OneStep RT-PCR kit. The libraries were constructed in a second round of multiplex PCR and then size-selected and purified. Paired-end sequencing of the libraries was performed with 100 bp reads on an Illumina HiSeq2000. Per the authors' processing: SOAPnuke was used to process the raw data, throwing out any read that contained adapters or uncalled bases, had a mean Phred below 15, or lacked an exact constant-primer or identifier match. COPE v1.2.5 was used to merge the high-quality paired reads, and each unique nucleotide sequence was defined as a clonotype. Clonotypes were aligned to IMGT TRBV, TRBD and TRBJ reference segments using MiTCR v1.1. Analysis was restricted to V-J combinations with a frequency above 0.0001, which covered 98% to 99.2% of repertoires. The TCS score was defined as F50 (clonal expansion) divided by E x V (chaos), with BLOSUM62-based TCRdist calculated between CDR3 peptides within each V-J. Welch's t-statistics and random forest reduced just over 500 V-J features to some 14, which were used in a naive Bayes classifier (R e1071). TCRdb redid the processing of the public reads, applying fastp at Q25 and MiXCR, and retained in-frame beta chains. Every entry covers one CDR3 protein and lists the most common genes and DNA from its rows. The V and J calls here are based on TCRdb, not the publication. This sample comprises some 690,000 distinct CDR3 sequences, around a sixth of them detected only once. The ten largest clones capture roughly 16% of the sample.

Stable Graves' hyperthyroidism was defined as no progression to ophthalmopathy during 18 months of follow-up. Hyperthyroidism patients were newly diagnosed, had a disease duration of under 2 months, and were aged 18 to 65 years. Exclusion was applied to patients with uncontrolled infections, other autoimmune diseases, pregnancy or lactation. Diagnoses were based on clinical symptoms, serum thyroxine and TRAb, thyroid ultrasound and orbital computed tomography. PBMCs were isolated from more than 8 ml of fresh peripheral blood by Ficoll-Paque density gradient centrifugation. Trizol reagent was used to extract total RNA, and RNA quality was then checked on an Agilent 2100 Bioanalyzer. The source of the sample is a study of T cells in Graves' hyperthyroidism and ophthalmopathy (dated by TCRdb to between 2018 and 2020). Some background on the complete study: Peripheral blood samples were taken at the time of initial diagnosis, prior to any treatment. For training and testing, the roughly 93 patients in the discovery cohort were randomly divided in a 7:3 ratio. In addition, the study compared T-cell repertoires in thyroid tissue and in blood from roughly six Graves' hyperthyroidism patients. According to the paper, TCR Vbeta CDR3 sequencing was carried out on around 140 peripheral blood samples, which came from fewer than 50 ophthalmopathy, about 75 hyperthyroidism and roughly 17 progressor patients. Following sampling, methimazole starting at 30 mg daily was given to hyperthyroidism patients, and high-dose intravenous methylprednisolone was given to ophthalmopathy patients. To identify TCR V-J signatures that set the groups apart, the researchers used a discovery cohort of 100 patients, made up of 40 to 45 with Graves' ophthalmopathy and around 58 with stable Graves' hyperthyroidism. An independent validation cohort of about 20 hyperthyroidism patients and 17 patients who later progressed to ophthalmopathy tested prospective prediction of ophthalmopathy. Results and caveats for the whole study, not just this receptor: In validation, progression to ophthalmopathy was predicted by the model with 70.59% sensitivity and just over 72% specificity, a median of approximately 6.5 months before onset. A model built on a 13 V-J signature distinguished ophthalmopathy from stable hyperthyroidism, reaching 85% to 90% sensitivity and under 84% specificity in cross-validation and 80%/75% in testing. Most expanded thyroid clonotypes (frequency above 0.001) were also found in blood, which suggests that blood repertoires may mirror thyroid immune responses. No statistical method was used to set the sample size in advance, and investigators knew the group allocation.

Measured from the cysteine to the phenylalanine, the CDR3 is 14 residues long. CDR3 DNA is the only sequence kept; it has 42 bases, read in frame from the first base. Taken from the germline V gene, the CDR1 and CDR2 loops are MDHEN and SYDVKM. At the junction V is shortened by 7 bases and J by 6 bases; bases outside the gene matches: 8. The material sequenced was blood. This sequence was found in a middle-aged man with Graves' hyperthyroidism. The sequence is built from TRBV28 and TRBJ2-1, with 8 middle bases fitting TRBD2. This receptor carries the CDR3 CASTPAGGINEQFF. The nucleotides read TGTGCCAGCACCCCGGCGGGAGGCATCAATGAGCAGTTCTTC.